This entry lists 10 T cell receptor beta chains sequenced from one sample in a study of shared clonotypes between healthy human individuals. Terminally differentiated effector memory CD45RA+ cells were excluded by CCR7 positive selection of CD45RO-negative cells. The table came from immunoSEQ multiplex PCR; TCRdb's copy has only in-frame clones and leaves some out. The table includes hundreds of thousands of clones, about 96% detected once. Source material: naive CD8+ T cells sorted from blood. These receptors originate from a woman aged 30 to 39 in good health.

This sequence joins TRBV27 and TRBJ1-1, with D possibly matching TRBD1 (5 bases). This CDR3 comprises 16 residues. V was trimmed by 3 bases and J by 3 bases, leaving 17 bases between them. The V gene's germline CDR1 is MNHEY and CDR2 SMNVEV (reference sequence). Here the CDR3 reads CASSLPRGRFDTEAFF. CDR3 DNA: TGTGCCAGCAGTTTGCCCCGGGGACGGTTTGACACTGAAGCTTTCTTT.

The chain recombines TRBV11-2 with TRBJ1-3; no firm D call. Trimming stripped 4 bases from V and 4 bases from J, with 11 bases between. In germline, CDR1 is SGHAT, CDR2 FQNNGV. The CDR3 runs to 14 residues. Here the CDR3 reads CASSYDISGNTIYF. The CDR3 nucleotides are TGTGCCAGCAGCTATGACATATCAGGAAACACCATATATTTT.

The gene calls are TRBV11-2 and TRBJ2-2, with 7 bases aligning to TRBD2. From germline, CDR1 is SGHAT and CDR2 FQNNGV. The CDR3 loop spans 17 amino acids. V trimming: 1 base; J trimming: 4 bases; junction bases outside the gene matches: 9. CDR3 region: CASSLALTGGPTGELFF. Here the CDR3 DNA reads TGTGCCAGCAGCTTAGCACTTACGGGAGGCCCCACCGGGGAGCTGTTTTTT.

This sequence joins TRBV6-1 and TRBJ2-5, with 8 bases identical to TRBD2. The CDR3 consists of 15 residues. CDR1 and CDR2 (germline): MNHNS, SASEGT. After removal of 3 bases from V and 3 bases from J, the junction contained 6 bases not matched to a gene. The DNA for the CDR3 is TGTGCCAGCAGTGATACCGGACTAGCAGAAGAGACCCAGTACTTC. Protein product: CASSDTGLAEETQYF.

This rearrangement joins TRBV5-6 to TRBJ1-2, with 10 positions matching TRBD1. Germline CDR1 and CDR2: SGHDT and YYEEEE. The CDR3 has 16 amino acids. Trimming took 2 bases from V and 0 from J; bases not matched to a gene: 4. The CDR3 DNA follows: TGTGCCAGCAGCTTCGGGACAGGGGCAGCTAACTATGGCTACACCTTC. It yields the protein CASSFGTGAANYGYTF.

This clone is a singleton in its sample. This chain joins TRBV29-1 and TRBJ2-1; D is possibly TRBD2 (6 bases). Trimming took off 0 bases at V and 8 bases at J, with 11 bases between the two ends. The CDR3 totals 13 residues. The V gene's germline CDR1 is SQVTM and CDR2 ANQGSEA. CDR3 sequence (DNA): TGCAGCGTTGAAGAGCCAGGGAGGCATGAGCAGTTCTTC. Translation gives CSVEEPGRHEQFF.

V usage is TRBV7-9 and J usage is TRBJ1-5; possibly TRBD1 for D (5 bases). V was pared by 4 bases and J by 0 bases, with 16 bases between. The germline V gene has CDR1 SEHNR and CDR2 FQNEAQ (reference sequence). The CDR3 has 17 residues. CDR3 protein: CASSSNTGGNSNQPQHF. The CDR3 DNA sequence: TGTGCCAGCAGCTCGAATACGGGGGGTAATAGCAATCAGCCCCAGCATTTT.

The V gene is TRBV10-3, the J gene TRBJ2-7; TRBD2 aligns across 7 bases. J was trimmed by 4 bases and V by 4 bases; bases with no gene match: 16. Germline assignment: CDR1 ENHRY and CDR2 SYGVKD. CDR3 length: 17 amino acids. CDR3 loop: CAISGEPGLKSNYEQYF. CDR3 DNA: TGTGCCATCAGTGGAGAGCCGGGACTAAAATCCAATTACGAGCAGTACTTC.

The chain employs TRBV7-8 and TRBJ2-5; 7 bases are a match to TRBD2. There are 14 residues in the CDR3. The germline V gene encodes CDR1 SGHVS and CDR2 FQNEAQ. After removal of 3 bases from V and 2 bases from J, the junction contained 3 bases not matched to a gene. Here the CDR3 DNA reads TGTGCCAGCAGCTTTGCCGGGGGGCAAGAGACCCAGTACTTC. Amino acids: CASSFAGGQETQYF.

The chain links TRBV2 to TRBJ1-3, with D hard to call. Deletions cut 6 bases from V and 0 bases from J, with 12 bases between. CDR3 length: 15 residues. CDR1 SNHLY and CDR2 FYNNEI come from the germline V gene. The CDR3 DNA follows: TGTGCCAGCAGCCTTCTAGAGCCCTCTGGAAACACCATATATTTT. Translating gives CASSLLEPSGNTIYF. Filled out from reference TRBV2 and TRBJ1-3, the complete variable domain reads EPEVTQTPSHQVTQMGQEVILRCVPISNHLYFYWYRQILGQKVEFLVSFYNNEISEKSEIFDDQFSVERPDGSNFTLKIRSTKLEDSAMYFCASSLLEPSGNTIYFGEGSWLTVV.